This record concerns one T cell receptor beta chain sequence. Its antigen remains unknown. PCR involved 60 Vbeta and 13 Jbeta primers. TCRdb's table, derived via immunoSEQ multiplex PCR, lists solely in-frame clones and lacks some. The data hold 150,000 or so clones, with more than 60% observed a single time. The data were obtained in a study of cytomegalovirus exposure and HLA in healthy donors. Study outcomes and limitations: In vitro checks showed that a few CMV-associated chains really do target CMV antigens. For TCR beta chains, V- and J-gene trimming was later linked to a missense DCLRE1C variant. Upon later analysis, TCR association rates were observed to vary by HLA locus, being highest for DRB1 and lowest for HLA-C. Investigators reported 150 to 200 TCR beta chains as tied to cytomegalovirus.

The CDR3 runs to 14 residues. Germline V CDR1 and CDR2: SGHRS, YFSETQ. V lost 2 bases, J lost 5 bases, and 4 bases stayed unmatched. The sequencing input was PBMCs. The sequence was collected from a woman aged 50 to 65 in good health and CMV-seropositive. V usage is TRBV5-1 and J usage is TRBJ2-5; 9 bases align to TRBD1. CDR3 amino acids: CASSLQGADETQYF. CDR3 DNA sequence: TGCGCCAGCAGCTTACAGGGGGCGGACGAGACCCAGTACTTC.